A single sample is the source of the 26 T cell receptor beta chains below, sequenced in a study of blood T cells in healthy people across ages. The second PCR ran roughly 7 to 12 cycles with a sample-barcoded 5' primer and J-beta primers. TCRdb reprocessed the 5' RACE reads with MiXCR, giving one entry per CDR3 protein. This sample carries some 1.8 million distinct CDR3 sequences, about two fifths of them seen once, and the ten largest clones take roughly 23%. Sequencing was done on a sample of blood. These receptors originate from a human donor in good health.

The chain joins TRBV29-1 to TRBJ2-4, with D possibly TRBD2 on 5 matching bases. The CDR3 covers 12 residues. The germline gives CDR1 SQVTM, CDR2 ANQGSEA. Trimming pared 7 bases from V and 13 bases from J, leaving 20 bases between. DNA of the CDR3: TGCAGCGATGACTGTGATTCCGGGGAGCAGTACTTC. Its protein is CSDDCDSGEQYF. The full variable domain, with the rest looked up from reference TRBV29-1 and TRBJ2-4, is SAVISQKPSRDICQRGTSLTIQCQVDSQVTMMFWYRQQPGQSLTLIATANQGSEATYESGFVIDKFPISRPNLTFSTLTVSNMSPEDSSIYLCSDDCDSGEQYFGAGTRLSVL.

The rearrangement joins TRBV5-1 to TRBJ2-5; possibly TRBD2 for D (7 bases). From germline, CDR1 is SGHRS and CDR2 YFSETQ. The V end was cut by 3 bases, the J end by 5 bases, with 14 bases between. CDR3 length: 14 residues. CDR3 protein: CASSYEGGRETQYF. For the CDR3, the DNA is TGCGCCAGCAGCTACGAGGGGGGGAGGGAGACCCAGTACTTC.

The rearrangement uses TRBV7-2 and TRBJ2-4; 7 nucleotides align to TRBD1. The J call may be faulty, since TRBJ2-7 better matches the DNA end. Germline-derived CDR1 and CDR2 are SGHTA and FQGNSA. There are 13 residues in the CDR3. The CDR3: CASSARTGNEQYF. In DNA, the CDR3 is TGTGCCAGCAGCGCCCGGACAGGAAACGAGCAGTACTTC.

This chain links TRBV11-2 with TRBJ2-1; the D is unclear. Per the germline V gene, CDR1 is SGHAT and CDR2 is FQNNGV. This CDR3 region has 14 residues. Trimming stripped 1 base from V and 7 bases from J, with 11 bases between. CDR3 nucleotide sequence: TGTGCCAGCAGCTTAGGACCGTCCCGAAATGAGCAGTTCTTC. It is translated as CASSLGPSRNEQFF.

This clonotype showed up just a few times. The chain recombines TRBV4-3 with TRBJ2-1; D could derive from TRBD1 or TRBD2 (5 bases each). The V and J ends lost 4 bases and 1 base respectively, with 14 bases between them. Germline lookup yields CDR1 LGHNA and CDR2 YSLEER. The CDR3 has 16 residues. The CDR3 region is CASSLGRPPSYNEQFF. For the CDR3, the DNA is TGCGCCAGCAGCCTGGGACGACCCCCTTCCTACAATGAGCAGTTCTTC.

This chain links TRBV20-1 with TRBJ1-2; 10 bases are a match to TRBD1. Germline values: CDR1 DFQATT, CDR2 SNEGSKA (reference sequence). The CDR3 is made up of 13 amino acids. V dropped 3 bases and J dropped 5; count of bases not matched to a gene: 3. The CDR3 DNA reads TGCAGTGCTAGGACAGGGGGCGAGTATGGCTACACCTTC. Its translation is CSARTGGEYGYTF.

This chain links TRBV27 with TRBJ2-7; D is ambiguous. Germline V gene sequence: CDR1 MNHEY, CDR2 SMNVEV (reference sequence). V was trimmed by 5 bases and J by 0 bases, leaving 11 bases between them. This CDR3 contains 14 residues. CDR3 DNA: TGTGCCAGCAGTATCCGACACGACTCCTACGAGCAGTACTTC. Protein product: CASSIRHDSYEQYF.

V usage is TRBV20-1 and J usage is TRBJ2-7; no firm D call. V was cut by 0 bases and J by 1 base, with 10 bases left in between. The length of the CDR3 is 14 residues. Germline CDR1 is DFQATT and CDR2 is SNEGSKA (reference sequence). CDR3 residues: CSARDLSRSYEQYF. CDR3 nucleotides: TGCAGTGCTAGAGATCTTAGCAGATCCTACGAGCAGTACTTC.

This chain links TRBV7-2 with TRBJ2-7; a weak D match, TRBD2 (6 bases). V lost 7 bases to trimming and J lost 3 bases, with 25 bases between them. Germline CDR1 SGHTA, CDR2 FQGNSA. The CDR3 contains 17 residues. The CDR3 nucleotides are TGTGCCAGCACCCTTTGGGGATCCGGCGGGGTTTTCTACGAGCAGTACTTC. This codes for CASTLWGSGGVFYEQYF.

This chain joins TRBV7-2 and TRBJ2-5; 9 positions match TRBD1. In germline, CDR1 is SGHTA, CDR2 FQGNSA. The V gene end was trimmed by 8 bases and the J gene end by 5 bases; junction bases not matched to a gene: 18. The CDR3 consists of 17 residues. The CDR3 DNA follows: TGTGCCAGCGCCCCACTGGACAGGGGCCCGATTGGGGAGACCCAGTACTTC. It encodes CASAPLDRGPIGETQYF.

The rearrangement uses TRBV7-2 and TRBJ2-3; D may be TRBD2 (5 bases). Trimming pared 2 bases from V and 2 bases from J, leaving 11 bases between. Germline V CDR1 and CDR2: SGHTA, FQGNSA. CDR3 length: 15 residues. CDR3 region: CASSLSRGTTDTQYF. CDR3 coding DNA: TGTGCCAGCAGCTTATCCCGGGGAACCACAGATACGCAGTATTTT.

The rearrangement joins TRBV6-5 to TRBJ1-1; a weak D match, TRBD1 (5 bases). V was shortened by 7 bases and J by 4 bases, with 10 bases between the two germline ends. The CDR3 is 12 amino acids. Germline V gene lookup returns CDR1 MNHEY and CDR2 SVGAGI. CDR3 protein: CASTRGSTEAFF. The CDR3, as DNA: TGTGCCAGCACGAGGGGTAGCACTGAAGCTTTCTTT.

This rearrangement joins TRBV7-2 to TRBJ2-7; D is unresolved. Germline CDR1 reads SGHTA; CDR2 reads FQGNSA. The V end was cut by 1 base, the J end by 0 bases, with 13 bases between. This CDR3 is built from 16 residues. CDR3 residues: CASSLGRPASSYEQYF. The CDR3 DNA is TGTGCCAGCAGCTTAGGAAGGCCTGCGAGCTCCTACGAGCAGTACTTC.

The chain is built from TRBV3-1 and TRBJ2-1, with D hard to call. The CDR3 sequence is 14 residues long. The germline gives CDR1 LGHDT, CDR2 YNNKEL (reference sequence). The V end lost 2 bases, the J end lost 7 bases, and 12 bases lay between the germline ends. As DNA, the CDR3 is TGTGCCAGCAGCCAACAGGAGATGCGTAATGAGCAGTTCTTC. This sequence encodes CASSQQEMRNEQFF.

The genes are TRBV24-1 and TRBJ1-1; no clear D gene. This CDR3 has 14 residues. V dropped 5 bases and J dropped 1 base, with 10 bases sitting between them. In germline, CDR1 is KGHDR, CDR2 SFDVKD. CDR3 sequence (DNA): TGTGCCACCAGTGTTCACGGGGAGAACACTGAAGCTTTCTTT. Protein product: CATSVHGENTEAFF.

The chain couples TRBV6-6 to TRBJ1-2; 8 bases are a match to TRBD1. The CDR3 extends over 11 amino acids. The V gene end was trimmed by 6 bases and the J gene end by 14 bases; junction bases not matched to a gene: 8. Germline CDR1 MNHNY, CDR2 SVGAGI (reference sequence). The DNA of the CDR3 is TGTGCCAGCAGCCCGGGACAGGCAGGTACCTTC. Encoded protein: CASSPGQAGTF.

This clonotype was seen a few times. The chain is built from TRBV29-1 and TRBJ2-1, with 12 bases fitting TRBD2. The CDR3 covers 14 residues. J lost 7 bases, V lost 5 bases, and 6 bases had no gene match. The germline V gene has CDR1 SQVTM and CDR2 ANQGSEA. The CDR3 spells CSVLTSGGLNEQFF. The DNA for the CDR3 is TGCAGCGTTTTGACTAGCGGGGGACTGAATGAGCAGTTCTTC.

The table lists this clonotype with a few counts. The CDR3 DNA reads as TGTGCCAGCAGTTACACCTACGCGGATACGCAGTATTTT. Translated, it gives CASSYTYADTQYF. The chain has TRBV6-2 or TRBV6-3 and TRBJ2-3; D ambiguous. Germline V gene sequence: CDR1 MNHEY, CDR2 SVGEGT. Trimming stripped 2 bases from V and 6 bases from J, with 9 bases between. The CDR3 has 13 residues.

This clonotype was counted a few times. J is TRBJ1-5 and V is TRBV12-3 or TRBV12-4; 9 bases agree with TRBD1. This CDR3 comprises 15 residues. Trimming cost V 2 bases and J 5 bases; bases outside gene matches: 4. CDR3 bases: TGTGCCAGCAGTTTATGGGACAGGGATCATCAGCCCCAGCATTTT. Protein product: CASSLWDRDHQPQHF.

The chain has TRBV20-1 and TRBJ1-6, with a weak D call TRBD1 (6 bases). This CDR3 is built from 14 residues. Trimming shortened V by 1 base and J by 5 bases, and 9 bases separated the two germline ends. CDR1 and CDR2 (germline): DFQATT, SNEGSKA (reference sequence). CDR3 DNA sequence: TGCAGTGCTAGAGGTCGGACAGATAATTCACCCCTCCACTTT. It specifies CSARGRTDNSPLHF.

The chain uses TRBV27 and TRBJ2-5; D is perhaps TRBD1 (6 bases). Germline CDR1 is MNHEY and CDR2 is SMNVEV (reference sequence). This CDR3 is 13 amino acids long. Between the trimmed V and J ends, which lost 3 bases and 5 bases, there was a span of 10 bases. This chain's CDR3 is CASSFGTRETQYF. The CDR3 DNA follows: TGTGCCAGCAGTTTTGGGACACGGGAGACCCAGTACTTC.

V and J are TRBV6-1 and TRBJ1-1; D not resolved. There are 15 residues in the CDR3. Germline CDR1 reads MNHNS; CDR2 reads SASEGT. Trimming pared 6 bases from V and 0 bases from J, leaving 14 bases between. The CDR3 loop reads CASSPPTQMNTEAFF. In DNA form, the CDR3 reads TGTGCCAGCAGCCCCCCAACTCAGATGAACACTGAAGCTTTCTTT.

Only a few counts were recorded for this clonotype. The genes are TRBV13 and TRBJ2-3; possible D gene TRBD2, 7 bases. The germline V gene encodes CDR1 PRHDT and CDR2 FYEKMQ (reference sequence). V lost 3 bases, J lost 3 bases, and 16 bases lay in between. CDR3 length equals 16 residues. DNA of the CDR3: TGTGCCAGCAGCTTGACCAGGGGCGGGAGAACAGATACGCAGTATTTT. Its protein is CASSLTRGGRTDTQYF.

V usage is TRBV20-1 and J usage is TRBJ2-2; maybe TRBD2 (5 bases). CDR1 DFQATT and CDR2 SNEGSKA come from the germline V gene (reference sequence). V was pared by 6 bases and J by 1 base, with 6 bases between. There are 12 residues in the CDR3. The CDR3 nucleotides are TGCAGTGCGGCGGGGAACACCGGGGAGCTGTTTTTT. Its translation: CSAAGNTGELFF.

V is TRBV28 and J is TRBJ1-4, with 7 bases lining up with TRBD1. Germline assignment: CDR1 MDHEN and CDR2 SYDVKM. Trimming at V came to 6 bases and at J to 6 bases, leaving 7 bases not matched to a gene. The CDR3 runs to 14 residues. DNA for the CDR3: TGTGCCAGCAGCACTCCAGGGGGGGATGAAAAACTGTTTTTT. This encodes CASSTPGGDEKLFF. Full variable domain (rest looked up from reference TRBV28 and TRBJ1-4): DVKVTQSSRYLVKRTGEKVFLECVQDMDHENMFWYRQDPGLGLRLIYFSYDVKMKEKGDIPEGYSVSREKKERFSLILESASTNQTSMYLCASSTPGGDEKLFFGSGTQLSVL.

The rearrangement uses TRBV5-1 and TRBJ2-1, with D unresolved. Germline assignment: CDR1 SGHRS and CDR2 YFSETQ. Trimming removed 0 bases at V and 9 bases at J, with 16 bases between. The CDR3 length is 15 residues. In nucleotides, the CDR3 is TGCGCCAGCAGCTTGGACATAGGGTTCAACAGTGAGCAGTTCTTC. As protein: CASSLDIGFNSEQFF.